This TCR beta chain was profiled in a study of T-cell reconstitution after alpha-beta-depleted transplantation in children. This clonotype turned up a few times. A TCRbeta library incorporating unique molecular identifiers was prepared. TCRdb reprocessed the PCR reads via MiXCR and lists one record per CDR3 protein. The repertoire holds some 550,000 distinct CDR3 sequences, with approximately 20% as singletons. The CDR3 consists of 17 residues. CDR1 and CDR2 (germline): LGHDT, YNNKEL (reference sequence). Losses at the gene ends were 3 bases for V and 1 base for J; bases not matched to a gene: 9. This clonotype originated in a human donor who donated a stem cell graft to a child with acute lymphoblastic leukemia. This sample comprised PBMCs from the stem cell graft donor, obtained from the stem cell graft. The V gene is TRBV3-1, the J gene TRBJ2-3; the match to TRBD2 covers 8 bases. The CDR3 here is CASSHSRTSSRTDTQYF. The CDR3, as DNA: TGTGCCAGCAGCCATTCCCGGACTAGCAGCCGCACAGATACGCAGTATTTT.